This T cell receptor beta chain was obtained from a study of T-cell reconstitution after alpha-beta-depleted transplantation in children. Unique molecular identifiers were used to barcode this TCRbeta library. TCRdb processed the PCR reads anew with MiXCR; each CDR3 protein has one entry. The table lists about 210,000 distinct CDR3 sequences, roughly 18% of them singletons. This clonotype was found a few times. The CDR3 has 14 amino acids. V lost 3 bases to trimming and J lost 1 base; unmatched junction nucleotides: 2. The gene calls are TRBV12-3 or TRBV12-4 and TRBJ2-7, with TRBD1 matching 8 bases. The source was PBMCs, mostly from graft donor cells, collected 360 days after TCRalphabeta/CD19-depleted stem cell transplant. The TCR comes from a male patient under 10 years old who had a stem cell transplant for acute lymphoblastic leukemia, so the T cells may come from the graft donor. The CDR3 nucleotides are TGTGCCAGCAGTTTCCGGGACAGGTCCTACGAGCAGTACTTC. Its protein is CASSFRDRSYEQYF.